This T cell receptor beta chain is drawn from a study of CD8+ T cells in alopecia areata. Study conclusions and caveats: Patients showed less clear TCR sequence sharing than mice, possibly partly because of HLA diversity. Alphabeta T cells residing in normal skin are also sequenced in scalp samples. An increase in clonality over normal scalp was evident in lesional scalp, especially alopecia totalis/universalis.

From PBMCs, CD4+ and CD8+ T cells were sorted. Extracted from the samples, RNA was reverse transcribed into cDNA to serve as the sequencing template. Profiling relied on immunoSEQ multiplex PCR, and the TCRdb table lists in-frame clones only, not all of them. Here the sample spans roughly 120,000 clones, approximately 58% being singletons. Note on this clone: No antigen is known for it.

Germline V gene sequence: CDR1 SEHNR, CDR2 FQNEAQ (reference sequence). Trimming stripped 5 bases from V and 3 bases from J, with 19 bases between. This CDR3 has 16 residues. The TCR was taken from a human donor in good health. This chain connects TRBV7-9 to TRBJ1-2; D is perhaps TRBD1 (5 bases). Material: CD4+ T cells sorted from blood. The CDR3 coding sequence is TGTGCCAGCAGCCTAGGGGATGGACGGCCTGACTATGGCTACACCTTC. This sequence encodes CASSLGDGRPDYGYTF.